Sequencing of this TCR beta chain was carried out in a study of long-term antiretroviral therapy in people with HIV. Broader study findings: ART adherence, viral resistance and therapy changes were undocumented. Pre-ART-expanded clones dominated the repertoire at all time points.

Remarks on this clone: Its antigen is unidentified.

It was in the United States that all participants with HIV were treated. Sequencing used immunoSEQ v3.0 at survey level. TCRdb's table, derived via immunoSEQ multiplex PCR, lists solely in-frame clones and lacks some. Among 20,000 to 25,000 clones listed, around 81% were seen once. Trimming took off 4 bases at V and 0 bases at J, with 15 bases between the two ends. CDR1 MNHEY and CDR2 SMNVEV come from the germline V gene (reference sequence). The CDR3 contains 16 residues. This rearrangement joins TRBV27 to TRBJ1-2; D perhaps matches TRBD1 (6 bases). The sample was unsorted PBMCs, taken 1.5 years after starting antiretroviral therapy. This clonotype was sampled from a man aged 30 to 45 with HIV. The CDR3 loop is CASSSSRGGPNYGYTF. In nucleotides, the CDR3 is TGTGCCAGCAGTTCCTCCCGTGGGGGGCCTAACTATGGCTACACCTTC.